These 21 T cell receptor beta chains were all obtained from the same sample, sequenced in a study of identifying expanded T cells in peripheral blood. Some clones are missing from TCRdb's copy, which holds only in-frame ones; the method was immunoSEQ multiplex PCR. Of 45,000 to 60,000 clones in the sample, around 81% were seen once. The sequenced sample consisted of blood. The source of these receptors is a person aged 18 to 70 in good health.

V is TRBV1 and J is TRBJ2-7. TRBV1 is described as a pseudogene. The CDR3 contains 12 residues. CDR3 loop: CTSEDGSYEQYV. CDR3 nucleotide sequence: TGCACCAGTGAGGACGGATCCTACGAGCAGTACGTC.

The V and J genes are TRBV30 and TRBJ1-2, with D perhaps TRBD1 (5 bases). The germline V and J ends were trimmed by 1 base and 0 bases, with 9 bases remaining between them. CDR3 length: 14 residues. CDR1 and CDR2 from the germline V gene are GTSNPN and SVGIG (reference sequence). The CDR3 sequence: CAWSATESNYGYTF. The CDR3 DNA sequence: TGTGCCTGGAGTGCGACAGAATCTAACTATGGCTACACCTTC.

The gene calls are TRBV5-4 and TRBJ1-2; 7 positions match TRBD1. V trimming: 4 bases; J trimming: 4 bases; junction bases outside the gene matches: 4. The CDR3 loop spans 13 amino acids. CDR1 and CDR2 (germline): SGHNT, YYREEE (reference sequence). The CDR3 spells CASSPTGFYGYTF. DNA for the CDR3: TGTGCCAGCAGCCCGACAGGGTTCTATGGCTACACCTTC.

Regarding this clone: The sample carries other DNA sequences with the same CDR3. The rearrangement uses TRBV27 and TRBJ1-2, with a tentative D call TRBD1 (5 bases). CDR1 and CDR2 (germline): MNHEY, SMNVEV (reference sequence). The CDR3 extends over 13 amino acids. Trimming took off 6 bases at V and 6 bases at J, with 14 bases between the two ends. The CDR3 DNA follows: TGTGCCAGCAGGACCGGGACCGAGAATGGCTACACCTTC. This encodes CASRTGTENGYTF.

The chain uses TRBV27 and TRBJ1-2; tentatively, D is TRBD1 (5 bases). CDR3 length: 12 residues. Per germline, CDR1 MNHEY and CDR2 SMNVEV (reference sequence). Trimming took 5 bases from V and 7 from J, leaving 11 bases between them. For the CDR3, the DNA is TGTGCCAGCAGTGGCCTGGGGGGTGGCTACACCTTC. Amino acids: CASSGLGGGYTF.

This clone is a singleton in its sample. This sequence joins TRBV6-1 and TRBJ2-7, with a possible D match to TRBD1 (6 bases). V was trimmed by 5 bases and J by 3 bases, leaving 11 bases between them. The V gene's germline CDR1 is MNHNS and CDR2 SASEGT. This CDR3 contains 13 residues. The chain's CDR3 is CASSLQGHYEQYF. The CDR3 DNA reads as TGTGCCAGCAGTTTGCAGGGGCACTACGAGCAGTACTTC.

The rearrangement links TRBV7-3 to TRBJ2-3; D is ambiguous. This CDR3 has 13 amino acids. Germline lookup yields CDR1 SGHTA and CDR2 FQGTGA. Trimming took off 4 bases at V and 0 bases at J, with 5 bases between the two ends. In DNA, the CDR3 is TGTGCCAGCAGCTCTTCCAGCACAGATACGCAGTATTTT. It yields the protein CASSSSSTDTQYF.

V is TRBV27 and J is TRBJ2-2; D possibly corresponds to TRBD2 (6 bases). This CDR3 spans 17 amino acids. Trimming stripped 2 bases from V and 0 bases from J, with 13 bases between. Germline V gene data show CDR1 as MNHEY and CDR2 as SMNVEV (reference sequence). The CDR3 DNA reads as TGTGCCAGCAGTTTACCCCCGGAGGGCGCGAACACCGGGGAGCTGTTTTTT. The encoded protein is CASSLPPEGANTGELFF.

The chain has TRBV7-9 and TRBJ2-5; the D is unclear. The CDR3 is 14 amino acids. CDR1 and CDR2 from the germline V gene are SEHNR and FQNEAQ (reference sequence). The V end lost 1 base, the J end lost 2 bases, and 8 bases lay between the germline ends. In DNA, the CDR3 is TGTGCCAGCAGCTTAGGGATCCAGCAAGAGACCCAGTACTTC. This encodes CASSLGIQQETQYF.

The chain couples TRBV2 to TRBJ2-7, with D possibly TRBD1 on 6 matching bases. V was shortened by 7 bases and J by 10 bases, with 11 bases between the two germline ends. The CDR3 sequence is 10 residues long. Germline lookup yields CDR1 SNHLY and CDR2 FYNNEI. CDR3 nucleotide sequence: TGTGCCAGCAACCGAGGGGGTCAGTACGTC. Protein sequence: CASNRGGQYV.

The V gene is TRBV11-2, the J gene TRBJ2-7; unclear D gene. This CDR3 has 13 amino acids. The V end lost 5 bases, the J end lost 2 bases, and 10 bases lay between the germline ends. The germline CDR1 and CDR2 sequences are SGHAT and FQNNGV. Here the CDR3 reads CASSAYEPYEQYV. The CDR3 region has the DNA TGTGCCAGCAGCGCGTATGAACCCTACGAGCAGTACGTC.

This rearrangement joins TRBV30 to TRBJ2-7; D not certain. This CDR3 is built from 13 residues. Germline CDR1 and CDR2: GTSNPN and SVGIG (reference sequence). Trimming removed 2 bases from V and 5 bases from J, with 13 bases in between. CDR3 residues: CAWSRSSQDEQYF. Written as DNA, the CDR3 is TGTGCCTGGAGTAGGTCGTCCCAAGACGAGCAGTACTTC.

This clone occurred once. The chain is built from TRBV5-6 and TRBJ1-2; the D gene is possibly TRBD1 (5 bases). This CDR3 region has 15 residues. From germline, CDR1 is SGHDT and CDR2 YYEEEE. V was shortened by 3 bases and J by 8 bases, with 20 bases between the two germline ends. The CDR3, as DNA: TGTGCCAGCAGCTCCCCGGGGCGGGCTCTCGGGGGCTACACCTTC. Translated, it gives CASSSPGRALGGYTF.

V and J are TRBV29-1 and TRBJ1-1; no clear D. The CDR3 runs 11 residues. Germline V gives CDR1 SQVTM, CDR2 ANQGSEA. Trimming cost V 5 bases and J 10 bases, with 14 bases left between them. CDR3 DNA: TGCAGCGTTATGTCAAGGGCGGGAGCTTTCTTT. Its translation: CSVMSRAGAFF.

This clone has more than one count but fewer than ten. The chain combines TRBV2 with TRBJ1-3; unclear D gene. The CDR3 is 15 residues long. V was pared by 7 bases and J by 0 bases, with 13 bases between. Germline-derived CDR1 and CDR2 are SNHLY and FYNNEI. The CDR3 DNA sequence: TGTGCCAGCAAAAGAGTGGGGATCTCTGGAAACACCATATATTTT. Protein sequence: CASKRVGISGNTIYF.

The rearrangement joins TRBV12-5 to TRBJ1-2; D is perhaps TRBD1 (5 bases). Trimming shortened V by 3 bases and J by 0 bases, and 11 bases separated the two germline ends. The CDR3 covers 15 residues. Germline loops: CDR1 LGHNT, CDR2 FRNRAP. This chain's CDR3 is CASGFAGRTNYGYTF. CDR3 DNA sequence: TGTGCTAGTGGTTTTGCGGGGCGGACTAACTATGGCTACACCTTC.

CDR3: CASRAGTWTEAFF. For the CDR3, the DNA is TGTGCCAGCAGGGCGGGGACGTGGACTGAAGCTTTCTTT. The V gene is TRBV14, the J gene TRBJ1-1, with a weak D call TRBD1 (5 bases). V was pared by 6 bases and J by 5 bases, with 13 bases between. CDR1 SGHDN and CDR2 FVKESK come from the germline V gene. This CDR3 is built from 13 residues.

The chain recombines TRBV5-1 with TRBJ1-4, with 11 positions matching TRBD1. This CDR3 comprises 16 residues. Germline V CDR1 and CDR2: SGHRS, YFSETQ. Germline trimming cut 4 bases from V and 5 bases from J; bases unmatched to any gene: 7. CDR3 DNA sequence: TGCGCCAGCAGCACCGGACAGGGGGCAATCAATGAAAAACTGTTTTTT. It specifies CASSTGQGAINEKLFF.

The chain has TRBV5-1 and TRBJ2-5; TRBD1 might be the D (5 bases). Germline CDR1 is SGHRS and CDR2 is YFSETQ. The CDR3 length is 18 residues. The V and J ends lost 0 bases and 2 bases respectively, with 20 bases between them. Written as DNA, the CDR3 is TGCGCCAGCAGCTTGGAGGGCAGGGCCCGCCGATATCAAGAGACCCAGTACTTC. Its protein product is CASSLEGRARRYQETQYF.

The V gene is TRBV28, the J gene TRBJ1-2, with D uncertain. CDR1 is MDHEN, CDR2 SYDVKM, per germline. The ends were cut back, 6 bases at V and 8 bases at J, with 10 bases in the middle. This CDR3 contains 11 residues. CDR3 amino acids: CASSPPPGYTF. The CDR3, as DNA: TGTGCCAGCAGCCCTCCCCCCGGCTACACCTTC.

Ten or more counts support this clone. The chain joins TRBV4-1 to TRBJ1-5; D uncertain. This CDR3 spans 17 amino acids. From germline, CDR1 is MGHRA and CDR2 YSYEKL. The V gene lost 0 bases and the J gene lost 2 bases, with 14 bases spanning the gap. CDR3 amino acids: CASSQDGLAVRNQPQHF. CDR3 bases: TGCGCCAGCAGCCAAGATGGTTTGGCGGTTCGCAATCAGCCCCAGCATTTT.